This is a list of T cell receptor beta chains from one sample in a study of cytomegalovirus exposure and HLA in healthy donors. The method was immunoSEQ multiplex PCR; TCRdb's version includes in-frame clones alone and lacks a portion of them. This table has 90,000 or so clones, around 80% appearing once. Sequenced sample: PBMCs. These receptors all stem from a male donor in good health and CMV-seropositive. CDR3s include the opening cysteine and the closing phenylalanine or tryptophan. A D gene is named only where the DNA matches it firmly. Clone size is given for some rows only: seen once, a few or many times, or a class if the clone is expanded.

V gene	clone size	J gene	D gene	CDR3 protein	CDR3 DNA
TRBV7-9	NA	TRBJ1-2	NA	CASSLGGGTELYGYTF	TGTGCCAGCAGCTTAGGGGGGGGGACGGAACTCTATGGCTACACCTTC
TRBV10-2	NA	TRBJ2-3	TRBD2	CASSPAGESQYF	TGCGCCAGCAGCCCAGCGGGAGAATCGCAGTATTTT
TRBV5-4	NA	TRBJ1-2	NA	CASSLYGQNYGYTF	TGTGCCAGCAGCTTGTACGGACAAAACTATGGCTACACCTTC
TRBV14	NA	TRBJ2-7	NA	CASSQDLLYEQYF	TGTGCCAGCAGCCAAGATCTCCTCTACGAGCAGTACTTC
TRBV6-5	NA	TRBJ1-1	NA	CASRGDRRRTEAFF	TGTGCCAGCAGGGGCGATCGACGGCGCACTGAAGCTTTCTTT
TRBV4-2	NA	TRBJ2-1	TRBD2	CASSEKRGYNEQFF	TGTGCCAGCAGCGAGAAGCGGGGGTACAATGAGCAGTTCTTC
TRBV6-1	few	TRBJ2-7	NA	CASSEGDTLREQYF	TGTGCCAGCAGTGAAGGGGACACTTTACGAGAGCAGTACTTC
TRBV28	NA	TRBJ1-1	NA	CASNPGTEAFF	TGTGCCAGCAATCCAGGCACTGAAGCTTTCTTT
TRBV6-5	NA	TRBJ2-7	TRBD2	CASSYTGTTGVEQYF	TGTGCCAGCAGCTATACCGGGACTACGGGGGTCGAGCAGTACTTC
TRBV7-6	NA	TRBJ2-1	NA	CASSTGSYNEQFF	TGTGCCAGCAGCACCGGCTCCTACAATGAGCAGTTCTTC
TRBV29-1	NA	TRBJ2-7	TRBD1	CSVDPGQGANEQYF	TGCAGCGTTGACCCGGGACAGGGGGCCAACGAGCAGTACTTC
TRBV7-2	few	TRBJ2-7	NA	CASSQGPGYEQYF	TGTGCCAGCAGCCAAGGCCCGGGCTACGAGCAGTACTTC
TRBV27	NA	TRBJ2-7	TRBD1	CASSSTGDEQYF	TGTGCCAGCAGTTCCACAGGGGACGAGCAGTACTTC
TRBV25-1	NA	TRBJ2-7	TRBD1	CASGDRGPTYEQYF	TGTGCCAGCGGGGACAGGGGTCCTACCTACGAGCAGTACTTC
TRBV2	NA	TRBJ1-5	NA	CASSEELNQPQHF	TGTGCCAGCAGTGAGGAGCTTAATCAGCCCCAGCATTTT
TRBV2	many	TRBJ1-1	TRBD1	CASGGTGGLRDTEAFF	TGTGCCAGCGGAGGGACAGGGGGCCTAAGGGACACTGAAGCTTTCTTT
TRBV29-1	NA	TRBJ2-2	TRBD1	CSVEDRVTGELFF	TGCAGCGTTGAGGACAGGGTTACCGGGGAGCTGTTTTTT
TRBV2	NA	TRBJ2-2	TRBD1	CASRNRGRGTGELFF	TGTGCCAGCAGGAACAGGGGTCGTGGCACCGGGGAGCTGTTTTTT